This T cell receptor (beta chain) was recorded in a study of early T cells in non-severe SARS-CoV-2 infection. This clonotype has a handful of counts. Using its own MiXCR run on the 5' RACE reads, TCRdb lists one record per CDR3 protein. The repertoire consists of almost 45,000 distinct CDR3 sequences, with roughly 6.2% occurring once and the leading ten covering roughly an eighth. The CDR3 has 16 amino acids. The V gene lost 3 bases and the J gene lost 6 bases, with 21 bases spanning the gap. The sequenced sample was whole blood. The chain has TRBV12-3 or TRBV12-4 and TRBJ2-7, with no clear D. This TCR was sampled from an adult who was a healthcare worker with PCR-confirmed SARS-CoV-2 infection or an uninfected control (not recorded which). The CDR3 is CASSFHRTAHGGEQYF. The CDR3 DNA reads TGTGCCAGCAGTTTCCATCGGACCGCTCACGGCGGCGAGCAGTACTTC.